Presented here are 30 T cell receptor beta chains from one specimen sequenced in a study of cytomegalovirus exposure and HLA in healthy donors (dated by TCRdb to the late 2010s). Library creation used the immunoSEQ multiplex PCR assay. For the multiplex PCR, a mixture combining 60 forward primers for TCR Vbeta segments and 13 reverse primers for TCR Jbeta segments was used. Drawn from immuneACCESS, this table holds only the in-frame rearrangements with V and J called that TCRdb kept. Clones are partly lost; checked studies trace under half to an unresolved V gene and leave the rest unexplained. Within this sample are under 110,000 clones, with roughly 82% of them counted one time only. The ten largest clones represent around 6.4% of the sample. Source material: PBMCs. These receptors all come from a woman aged 45-65 years in good health and CMV-seropositive.

In its sample, this clone was seen many times. This chain uses TRBV4-1 with TRBJ2-1; 10 nucleotides agree with TRBD1. CDR1 is MGHRA and CDR2 is YSYEKL in the germline V gene. Germline trimming cut 2 bases from V and 8 bases from J; bases unmatched to any gene: 6. The CDR3 contains 15 residues. The CDR3 DNA follows: TGCGCCAGCAGCCAATGGGACAGGGGTTACGATGAGCAGTTCTTC. Translating gives CASSQWDRGYDEQFF.

This chain links TRBV19 with TRBJ1-1; D possibly corresponds to TRBD1 (6 bases). V dropped 6 bases and J dropped 5 bases, with 19 bases sitting between them. This CDR3 comprises 15 residues. Germline V gene lookup returns CDR1 LNHDA and CDR2 SQIVND (reference sequence). CDR3 bases: TGTGCCAGTAGACCGGGGGGCACCTCGGGGACTGAAGCTTTCTTT. The encoded protein is CASRPGGTSGTEAFF.

A note on this clone: An end of the junction does not agree with germline; a read error may underlie this. This chain uses TRBV28 with TRBJ1-3; no definite D call. The CDR3 has 15 residues. Germline assignment: CDR1 MDHEN and CDR2 SYDVKM. CDR3 loop: CTSSLREYSGNTIYF. CDR3 sequence (DNA): TGTACCAGCAGTTTAAGGGAGTACTCTGGAAACACCATATATTTT.

The V gene is TRBV5-1, the J gene TRBJ2-3; a weak D match, TRBD2 (5 bases). The germline V gene has CDR1 SGHRS and CDR2 YFSETQ. The CDR3 length is 14 residues. V was clipped by 8 bases and J by 5 bases, with 18 bases between them. The chain's CDR3 is CASRLGLFKDTQYF. Here the CDR3 DNA reads TGCGCCAGTCGACTCGGACTCTTCAAAGATACGCAGTATTTT.

The chain uses TRBV6-5 and TRBJ2-1; TRBD2 agrees at 13 bases. CDR1 is MNHEY and CDR2 is SVGAGI in the germline V gene. The CDR3 contains 16 residues. V lost 4 bases to trimming and J lost 6 bases; unmatched junction nucleotides: 6. The CDR3 DNA follows: TGTGCCAGCAGTTCACGACTAGCGGGGGGACTCAATGAGCAGTTCTTC. Its translation is CASSSRLAGGLNEQFF.

The chain recombines TRBV7-3 with TRBJ1-1, with unresolved D. The CDR3 is made up of 14 amino acids. V gave up 1 base and J gave up 1 base, with 7 bases separating them. Germline-derived CDR1 and CDR2 are SGHTA and FQGTGA. CDR3 in amino acids: CASSLIPWNTEAFF. In nucleotides, the CDR3 is TGTGCCAGCAGCTTAATTCCTTGGAACACTGAAGCTTTCTTT.

The chain has TRBV28 and TRBJ2-1; 7 bases match TRBD2. V was pared by 7 bases and J by 8 bases, with 8 bases of the junction left unmatched. This CDR3 contains 13 residues. In germline, CDR1 is MDHEN, CDR2 SYDVKM. CDR3 amino acids: CASTPGGIDEQFF. The CDR3 DNA sequence: TGTGCCAGCACCCCGGGAGGAATTGATGAGCAGTTCTTC.

A few counts support this clone. The V gene is TRBV7-6, the J gene TRBJ1-1; D gene uncertain. Germline lookup yields CDR1 SGHVS and CDR2 FNYEAQ. The V and J ends lost 4 bases and 7 bases respectively, with 7 bases between them. The CDR3 runs to 11 residues. CDR3 bases: TGTGCCAGCAGCTCTAGCCGTGAAGCTTTCTTT. Encoded protein: CASSSSREAFF. Based on the CDR3 plus reference TRBV7-6 and TRBJ1-1, the full variable domain is GAGVSQSPRYKVTKRGQDVALRCDPISGHVSLYWYRQALGQGPEFLTYFNYEAQQDKSGLPNDRFSAERPEGSISTLTIQRTEQRDSAMYRCASSSSREAFFGQGTRLTVV.

This chain connects TRBV28 to TRBJ1-1, with a possible D match to TRBD1 (6 bases). The V and J ends lost 2 bases and 0 bases respectively, with 13 bases between them. The CDR3 runs to 16 residues. Looked up from germline, CDR1 is MDHEN and CDR2 is SYDVKM. As DNA, the CDR3 is TGTGCCAGCAGTTTACCGGGACAACGCATGAACACTGAAGCTTTCTTT. Its translation is CASSLPGQRMNTEAFF. The variable domain in full, with the rest retrieved from reference TRBV28 and TRBJ1-1, is DVKVTQSSRYLVKRTGEKVFLECVQDMDHENMFWYRQDPGLGLRLIYFSYDVKMKEKGDIPEGYSVSREKKERFSLILESASTNQTSMYLCASSLPGQRMNTEAFFGQGTRLTVV.

The chain combines TRBV6-6 with TRBJ1-5, with TRBD1 matching over 9 bases. CDR3 length: 15 amino acids. The ends lost 6 bases at V and 6 bases at J; junction bases unmatched: 9. The V gene's germline CDR1 is MNHNY and CDR2 SVGAGI (reference sequence). Here the CDR3 DNA reads TGTGCCAGCAGCTCTGGCGGGACAGGGTTTCAGCCCCAGCATTTT. Residues: CASSSGGTGFQPQHF.

V and J are TRBV28 and TRBJ1-2; 10 positions agree with TRBD1. Germline V gene data show CDR1 as MDHEN and CDR2 as SYDVKM. This CDR3 is built from 14 residues. Trimming removed 5 bases from V and 4 bases from J; junction bases left unmatched: 4. DNA for the CDR3: TGTGCCAGCAGTGACAGGGGGCGCTTCTATGGCTACACCTTC. This codes for CASSDRGRFYGYTF.

This clone was seen a single time. The chain recombines TRBV9 with TRBJ2-1; possibly TRBD2 for D (6 bases). The CDR3 length is 16 residues. Germline V gives CDR1 SGDLS, CDR2 YYNGEE. V lost 4 bases and J 2 bases, leaving 16 bases between the germline ends. In DNA form, the CDR3 reads TGTGCCAGCAGCCCCAGTGGAGGGGTACCCTACAATGAGCAGTTCTTC. This encodes CASSPSGGVPYNEQFF.

As to this clone: One end of the junction is discordant with germline, which a read error may explain. CDR3 residues: CSSSLYRGEQYF. The CDR3 DNA is TGTTCCAGCAGCCTGTACAGGGGCGAGCAGTACTTC. The genes are TRBV7-9 and TRBJ2-7; 7 nucleotides align to TRBD1. The germline CDR1 and CDR2 sequences are SEHNR and FQNEAQ (reference sequence). The CDR3 has 12 residues.

The chain employs TRBV9 and TRBJ2-2; possibly TRBD1 for D (5 bases). The CDR3 runs to 14 residues. The V end was cut by 5 bases, the J end by 2 bases, with 10 bases between. Germline values: CDR1 SGDLS, CDR2 YYNGEE. The CDR3: CASSRGINTGELFF. The CDR3 bases are TGTGCCAGCAGTAGGGGAATCAACACCGGGGAGCTGTTTTTT.

The chain recombines TRBV12-5 with TRBJ2-5; TRBD2 is a possible D gene (6 bases). The CDR3 covers 12 residues. V was clipped by 6 bases and J by 5 bases, with 10 bases between them. Germline assignment: CDR1 LGHNT and CDR2 FRNRAP. This chain's CDR3 is CASGIGGETQYF. The CDR3 bases are TGTGCTAGTGGAATTGGGGGGGAGACCCAGTACTTC.

The table lists this clone with a count of one. J is TRBJ1-3 and V is TRBV2; D is perhaps TRBD1 (6 bases). CDR1 and CDR2 (germline): SNHLY, FYNNEI. V shed 6 bases and J shed 0 bases, with 9 bases lying between them. The CDR3 runs to 14 residues. CDR3 coding DNA: TGTGCCAGCAGACAGGACAGCTCTGGAAACACCATATATTTT. Its translation is CASRQDSSGNTIYF.

This CDR3 reads CASSLGDRVGEKLFF. CDR3 DNA: TGTGCCAGCAGCTTGGGGGACAGGGTCGGTGAAAAACTGTTTTTT. The chain couples TRBV5-4 to TRBJ1-4, with 9 bases identical to TRBD1. The V segment lost 0 bases and the J segment 7 bases; nucleotides outside the gene matches: 4. CDR1 is SGHNT and CDR2 is YYREEE in the germline V gene (reference sequence). There are 15 residues in the CDR3.

V is TRBV28 and J is TRBJ1-1, with D tentatively TRBD1 (5 bases). Trimming removed 7 bases at V and 0 bases at J, with 12 bases between. There are 14 residues in the CDR3. CDR1 and CDR2 (germline): MDHEN, SYDVKM. CDR3 nucleotide sequence: TGTGCCAGCAATGGGGCAGGAATGAACACTGAAGCTTTCTTT. This translates into CASNGAGMNTEAFF.

This chain uses TRBV6-6 with TRBJ1-1; D perhaps matches TRBD1 (5 bases). Trimming took off 5 bases at V and 7 bases at J, with 8 bases between the two ends. The germline gives CDR1 MNHNY, CDR2 SVGAGI (reference sequence). CDR3 length: 11 amino acids. CDR3 DNA sequence: TGTGCCAGCAGTGCTACAGGTGAAGCTTTCTTT. It yields the protein CASSATGEAFF.

This chain links TRBV5-4 with TRBJ2-5; weak D call: TRBD2 (5 bases). This CDR3 is built from 13 residues. Germline values: CDR1 SGHNT, CDR2 YYREEE (reference sequence). V dropped 1 base and J dropped 5 bases, with 9 bases sitting between them. Here the CDR3 DNA reads TGTGCCAGCAGCTTGCGTGGCGGGGAGACCCAGTACTTC. Amino acid sequence: CASSLRGGETQYF.

V is TRBV29-1 and J is TRBJ2-3, with a possible D match to TRBD1 (5 bases). The CDR3 runs to 13 residues. The germline gives CDR1 SQVTM, CDR2 ANQGSEA. V was trimmed by 5 bases and J by 5 bases, leaving 14 bases between them. The CDR3, as DNA: TGCAGCGTTCGGCAGGGTTTAAGAGATACGCAGTATTTT. As protein: CSVRQGLRDTQYF.

J is TRBJ1-1 and V is TRBV7-9; 11 positions agree with TRBD1. The V segment lost 3 bases and the J segment 4 bases; nucleotides outside the gene matches: 13. CDR1 is SEHNR, CDR2 FQNEAQ, per germline (reference sequence). This CDR3 has 18 amino acids. This CDR3 is CASSLPGTGGRRVTEAFF. Here the CDR3 DNA reads TGTGCCAGCAGCTTGCCCGGGACAGGGGGTAGGAGGGTCACTGAAGCTTTCTTT.

The V gene is TRBV4-3, the J gene TRBJ1-3; D gene ambiguous. Germline lookup yields CDR1 LGHNA and CDR2 YSLEER. V dropped 1 base and J dropped 1 base, with 11 bases sitting between them. The CDR3 is 16 amino acids. This CDR3 reads CASSQARVRSGNTIYF. CDR3 DNA: TGCGCCAGCAGCCAAGCACGGGTTAGGTCTGGAAACACCATATATTTT.

The rearrangement uses TRBV14 and TRBJ1-1; D is possibly TRBD1 (5 bases). From germline, CDR1 is SGHDN and CDR2 FVKESK. V lost 6 bases and J 4 bases, leaving 15 bases between the germline ends. The CDR3 runs 14 residues. The CDR3 DNA reads TGTGCCAGCAGTTTACAGGTAGAGAGCACTGAAGCTTTCTTT. Translated: CASSLQVESTEAFF.

This clone has a count of ten or more. The CDR3 sequence is CASSLVGRSTEAFF. The CDR3 DNA sequence: TGTGCCAGCAGTTTGGTGGGGAGGAGCACTGAAGCTTTCTTT. The chain joins TRBV13 to TRBJ1-1; D remains unclear. CDR1 and CDR2 from the germline V gene are PRHDT and FYEKMQ (reference sequence). V was trimmed by 6 bases and J by 4 bases, leaving 15 bases between them. This CDR3 is 14 amino acids long.

The chain joins TRBV10-3 to TRBJ2-7; TRBD1 matches 10 bases. The junction had 2 bases not matched to a gene; V was cut back by 7 bases and J by 2 bases. The V gene's germline CDR1 is ENHRY and CDR2 SYGVKD. The CDR3 is 13 amino acids. CDR3 amino acids: CAITGTGAYEQYF. CDR3 sequence (DNA): TGTGCCATCACAGGGACAGGGGCCTACGAGCAGTACTTC.

This chain links TRBV5-1 with TRBJ2-3; TRBD2 is a possible D gene (6 bases). The germline V gene encodes CDR1 SGHRS and CDR2 YFSETQ. Trimming left V 0 bases short and J 0 bases short, with 11 bases between. The CDR3 length is 16 residues. The CDR3 region is CASSLARGSSTDTQYF. The CDR3 DNA is TGCGCCAGCAGCTTGGCTCGGGGGAGCAGCACAGATACGCAGTATTTT.

The J gene is TRBJ2-3, the V gene TRBV9; 11 nucleotides agree with TRBD2. The CDR3 length is 15 residues. Germline-derived CDR1 and CDR2 are SGDLS and YYNGEE. Trimming cost V 3 bases and J 4 bases; bases outside gene matches: 4. CDR3 sequence reads: CASSALAGGSDTQYF. Written as DNA, the CDR3 is TGTGCCAGCAGCGCCTTAGCGGGGGGGTCAGATACGCAGTATTTT.

This clone was seen a handful of times. The chain joins TRBV7-8 to TRBJ1-2; 7 nucleotides line up with TRBD1. Germline CDR1 reads SGHVS; CDR2 reads FQNEAQ. CDR3 length: 13 residues. J lost 8 bases, V lost 6 bases, and 9 bases had no gene match. The CDR3 nucleotides are TGTGCCAGCAGTCCCGACAGGGTAGGCGGCTACACCTTC. Its protein product is CASSPDRVGGYTF.

The chain employs TRBV5-1 and TRBJ1-4, with TRBD1 as a possible D gene (5 bases). The germline V gene encodes CDR1 SGHRS and CDR2 YFSETQ. This CDR3 contains 14 residues. The germline V and J ends were trimmed by 2 bases and 7 bases, with 12 bases remaining between them. The CDR3 DNA reads as TGCGCCAGCAGCTTTGGACATAGGGGTGAAAAACTGTTTTTT. This translates into CASSFGHRGEKLFF.